A selection of T cell receptor beta chains follows, all from one sample in a study of cytomegalovirus exposure and HLA in healthy donors. Using immunoSEQ multiplex PCR, the repertoire was profiled, and TCRdb retains in-frame clones only, with some absent. The sample contains around 200,000 clones, roughly 80% of which appear only once. Sequenced material: PBMCs. The receptors stem from a woman between 50 and 59 years old in good health and CMV-seropositive. Each CDR3 is given with its conserved first and last residue. D genes are given only for firm matches. Rows give clone size only sometimes, using once, few, many, or a class for an expanded clone.

>TRBV12-5|TRBJ1-5|few|-
CASGRGGNQPQHF
TGTGCTAGTGGCCGAGGAGGGAATCAGCCCCAGCATTTT
>TRBV9|TRBJ2-3|-|TRBD1
CASSAGTGRTDTQYF
TGTGCCAGCAGCGCGGGGACAGGACGCACAGATACGCAGTATTTT
>TRBV30|TRBJ1-5|-|-
CAWSGGPDQPQHF
TGTGCCTGGAGTGGAGGCCCGGATCAGCCCCAGCATTTT
>TRBV5-6|TRBJ1-2|-|-
CASSLGTANYGYTF
TGTGCCAGCAGCTTGGGCACAGCTAACTATGGCTACACCTTC
>TRBV29-1|TRBJ2-5|-|TRBD1
CSVEQDRERGETQYF
TGCAGCGTTGAACAGGACAGGGAACGGGGAGAGACCCAGTACTTC
>TRBV7-9|TRBJ2-7|-|-
CASTTAPGEQYF
TGTGCCAGCACCACGGCCCCGGGGGAGCAGTACTTC
>TRBV13|TRBJ2-3|once|TRBD2
CASSLSGGHDTQYF
TGTGCCAGCAGCTTATCGGGGGGGCACGATACGCAGTATTTT
>TRBV14|TRBJ2-2|-|TRBD1
CASSHRGQGNTGELFF
TGTGCCAGCAGCCACAGGGGACAGGGCAACACCGGGGAGCTGTTTTTT
>TRBV4-1|TRBJ1-1|-|-
CASSQGAPPATEAFF
TGCGCCAGCAGCCAAGGAGCCCCCCCCGCCACTGAAGCTTTCTTT
>TRBV7-9|TRBJ2-5|few|-
CASSFGGGNQETQYF
TGTGCCAGCAGCTTTGGGGGGGGCAACCAAGAGACCCAGTACTTC
>TRBV10-3|TRBJ2-3|-|-
CAITRDSSTDTQYF
TGTGCCATCACCCGGGACTCTAGCACAGATACGCAGTATTTT
>TRBV9|TRBJ1-5|-|TRBD1
CASSSGTGNQPQHF
TGTGCCAGCAGCAGCGGGACAGGGAATCAGCCCCAGCATTTT
>TRBV6-5|TRBJ2-2|-|-
CASSNLLGELFF
TGTGCCAGCAGTAACCTCCTAGGGGAGCTGTTTTTT
>TRBV6-5|TRBJ2-7|once|TRBD1
CASRTTGTGSYEQYF
TGTGCCAGCAGAACGACAGGGACCGGTTCCTACGAGCAGTACTTC
>TRBV23-1|TRBJ2-7|-|-
CASSHPGQTYEQYF
TGCGCCAGCAGTCATCCCGGACAGACCTACGAGCAGTACTTC
>TRBV4-1|TRBJ2-5|-|TRBD1
CASSQESQNGQGGWETQYF
TGCGCCAGCAGCCAAGAATCCCAAAACGGACAGGGTGGATGGGAGACCCAGTACTTC
>TRBV5-1|TRBJ1-4|-|-
CASSLDSPNEKLFF
TGCGCCAGCAGCTTGGACAGCCCTAATGAAAAACTGTTTTTT
>TRBV6-5|TRBJ2-7|-|TRBD1
CASSYRQGNYEQYF
TGTGCCAGCAGTTACCGACAGGGAAACTACGAGCAGTACTTC
>TRBV18|TRBJ2-3|-|TRBD2
CASSPAGAGGPDTQYF
TGTGCCAGCTCACCAGCCGGGGCGGGGGGCCCGGATACGCAGTATTTT
>TRBV29-1|TRBJ2-7|-|-
CSVLRSNSYEQYF
TGCAGCGTCCTGCGGTCGAACTCCTACGAGCAGTACTTC
>TRBV4-2|TRBJ2-7|few|TRBD1
CASSQTGQGGEQYF
TGTGCCAGCAGCCAAACGGGACAGGGTGGCGAGCAGTACTTC
>TRBV28|TRBJ2-2|-|-
CASRFGSGYNTGELFF
TGTGCCAGCAGGTTTGGGTCAGGGTATAATACCGGGGAGCTGTTTTTT
>TRBV28|TRBJ1-4|few|TRBD1
CASSMSTGTGGLLFF
TGTGCCAGCAGTATGAGCACCGGGACAGGGGGATTACTGTTTTTT
>TRBV2|TRBJ2-6|-|TRBD2
CASNREATRGSGANVLTF
TGTGCCAGCAACCGGGAGGCTACAAGGGGCTCTGGGGCCAACGTCCTGACTTTC
>TRBV21-1|TRBJ2-7|-|-
CASSVEQYF
TGTGCCAGCAGTGTCGAGCAGTACTTC
>TRBV19|TRBJ1-5|-|-
CASSSDSHQPQHF
TGTGCCAGTAGTTCGGACAGTCATCAGCCCCAGCATTTT
>TRBV7-6|TRBJ2-3|few|-
CASRDRIATDTQYF
TGTGCCAGCCGAGACAGAATCGCCACAGATACGCAGTATTTT
>TRBV6-6|TRBJ1-6|-|-
CASSPQGSNSPLHF
TGTGCCAGCAGTCCACAGGGATCTAATTCACCCCTCCACTTT
>TRBV2|TRBJ2-7|-|TRBD1
CASSPGGQGHEQYF
TGTGCCAGCAGTCCCGGAGGACAGGGCCACGAGCAGTACTTC
>TRBV6-6|TRBJ2-7|-|-
CASNPLSRGYEQYF
TGTGCCAGCAACCCTTTAAGCCGGGGGTACGAGCAGTACTTC
>TRBV7-2|TRBJ1-1|-|TRBD1
CASSQGQGGTEAFF
TGTGCCAGCAGCCAAGGACAGGGTGGGACTGAAGCTTTCTTT
>TRBV10-1|TRBJ2-1|-|-
CASILGHLSSYNGQFF
TGCGCCAGCATCTTGGGGCATTTGAGCTCCTACAATGGGCAGTTCTTC
>TRBV29-1|TRBJ2-1|-|TRBD2
CSVDPAGLDEQFF
TGCAGCGTTGACCCAGCGGGGTTGGATGAGCAGTTCTTC
>TRBV6-6|TRBJ2-7|-|TRBD2
CASSSGTSGAMSLYF
TGTGCCAGCAGTTCCGGGACTAGCGGGGCCATGTCTCTGTACTTC
>TRBV28|TRBJ1-1|-|TRBD1
CASSFQTGGGTEAFF
TGTGCCAGCAGTTTTCAGACAGGGGGGGGCACTGAAGCTTTCTTT
>TRBV9|TRBJ2-7|-|TRBD2
CASSPGLASNEQYF
TGTGCCAGCAGCCCCGGACTAGCCTCCAACGAGCAGTACTTC
>TRBV10-3|TRBJ2-5|-|-
CATGQGGSQETQYF
TGTGCCACCGGTCAGGGCGGTAGCCAAGAGACCCAGTACTTC
>TRBV7-9|TRBJ1-2|-|-
CASSFIVGDYGYTF
TGTGCCAGCAGCTTTATTGTGGGAGACTATGGCTACACCTTC
>TRBV27|TRBJ2-3|-|-
CASSPQRAGSTRTDTQYF
TGTGCCAGCAGCCCCCAGCGGGCGGGATCCACTCGCACAGATACGCAGTATTTT
>TRBV7-9|TRBJ1-1|-|-
CASSLGWAGGTEAFF
TGTGCCAGCAGCTTAGGGTGGGCCGGAGGCACTGAAGCTTTCTTT
>TRBV7-8|TRBJ1-5|-|-
CASSWGQAGNQPQHF
TGTGCCAGCAGCTGGGGACAAGCGGGCAATCAGCCCCAGCATTTT
>TRBV29-1|TRBJ2-3|-|TRBD2
CSVVLAGGSADTQYF
TGCAGCGTTGTGTTAGCGGGGGGAAGCGCAGATACGCAGTATTTT
>TRBV10-1|TRBJ2-3|-|TRBD1
CASKGQGTDTQYF
TGCGCCAGCAAGGGACAGGGTACAGATACGCAGTATTTT
>TRBV18|TRBJ2-5|-|TRBD1
CASSPPGGAKTQYF
TGTGCCAGCTCACCTCCAGGGGGCGCGAAGACCCAGTACTTC
>TRBV7-9|TRBJ2-3|-|TRBD1
CSSSSRDRSTADTQYF
TGTTCCAGCAGCTCACGGGACAGGTCAACCGCAGATACGCAGTATTTT